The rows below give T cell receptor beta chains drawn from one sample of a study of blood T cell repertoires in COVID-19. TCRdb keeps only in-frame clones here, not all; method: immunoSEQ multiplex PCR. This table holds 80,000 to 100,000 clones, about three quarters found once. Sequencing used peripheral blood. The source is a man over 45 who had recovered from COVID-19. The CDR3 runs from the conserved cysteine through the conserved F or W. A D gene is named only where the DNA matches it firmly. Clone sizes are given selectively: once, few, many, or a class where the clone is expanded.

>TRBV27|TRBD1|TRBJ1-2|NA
CASSRQGPGGYTF
TGTGCCAGCAGCCGACAGGGACCGGGGGGCTACACCTTC
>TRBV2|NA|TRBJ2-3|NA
CASSETALGLDTQYF
TGTGCCAGCAGTGAGACAGCCCTGGGGTTAGATACGCAGTATTTT
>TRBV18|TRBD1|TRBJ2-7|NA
CASSPPGTGLYEQYF
TGTGCCAGCTCACCGCCCGGGACAGGTCTCTACGAGCAGTACTTC
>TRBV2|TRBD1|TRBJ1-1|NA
CASTMDRWAFF
TGTGCCAGCACCATGGACAGGTGGGCTTTCTTT
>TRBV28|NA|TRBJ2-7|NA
CASSPPGGSGYEQYF
TGTGCCAGCAGTCCCCCCGGGGGTAGCGGCTACGAGCAGTACTTC
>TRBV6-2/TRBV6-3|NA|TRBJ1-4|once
CASSYSLGASEKLFF
TGTGCCAGCAGTTACTCGCTGGGGGCGAGTGAAAAACTGTTTTTT
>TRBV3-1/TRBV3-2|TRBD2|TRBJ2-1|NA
CASSLTSGSGEQFF
TGTGCCAGCAGTCTGACTAGCGGGAGTGGAGAGCAGTTCTTC
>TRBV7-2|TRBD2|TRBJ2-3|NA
CASRRGLAGDTQYF
TGTGCCAGCAGGAGGGGACTAGCGGGAGATACGCAGTATTTT
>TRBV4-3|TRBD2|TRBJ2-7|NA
CASSRILAGEPYEQYF
TGCGCCAGCAGCCGTATACTAGCGGGGGAACCCTACGAGCAGTACTTC
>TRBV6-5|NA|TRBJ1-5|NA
CASSREDYSNQPQHF
TGTGCCAGCAGCCGAGAAGACTATAGCAATCAGCCCCAGCATTTT
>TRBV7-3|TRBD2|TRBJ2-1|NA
CASSFDSGSYNEQFF
TGTGCCAGCAGCTTTGATAGCGGGAGCTACAATGAGCAGTTCTTC
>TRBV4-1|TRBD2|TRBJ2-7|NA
CASSPGGSLYEQYF
TGCGCCAGCAGCCCAGGCGGGAGCTTGTACGAGCAGTACTTC
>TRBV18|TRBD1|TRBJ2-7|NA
CASSHRDRGLEQYF
TGTGCCAGCTCACACCGGGACAGGGGGCTCGAGCAGTACTTC
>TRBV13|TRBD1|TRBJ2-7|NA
CASSLTGIYEQYF
TGTGCCAGCAGCCTGACAGGGATCTACGAGCAGTACTTC
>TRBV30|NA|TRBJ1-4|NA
CAWRRTVLNEKLFF
TGTGCCTGGAGACGGACAGTGCTAAATGAAAAACTGTTTTTT
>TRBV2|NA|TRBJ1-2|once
CASSRGPASGYTF
TGTGCCAGCAGTAGAGGGCCGGCCTCTGGCTACACCTTC
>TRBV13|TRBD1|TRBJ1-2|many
CASSRRDRLNYGYTF
TGTGCCAGCAGCCGACGGGACAGGCTGAACTATGGCTACACCTTC
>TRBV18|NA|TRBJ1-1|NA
CASSPTGLNTEAFF
TGTGCCAGCTCACCAACAGGGTTGAACACTGAAGCTTTCTTT
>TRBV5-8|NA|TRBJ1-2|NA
CASASRVVYGYTF
TGTGCCAGCGCTTCCAGGGTAGTCTATGGCTACACCTTC
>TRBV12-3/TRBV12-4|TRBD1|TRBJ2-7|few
CASSLSGGDEQYF
TGTGCCAGCAGTTTATCAGGGGGCGACGAGCAGTACTTC
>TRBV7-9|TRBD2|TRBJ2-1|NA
CASSRDLGLAGAGEQFF
TGTGCCAGCAGCCGAGACCTGGGACTAGCGGGAGCGGGTGAGCAGTTCTTC
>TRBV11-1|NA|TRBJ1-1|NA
CASSFAGENTEAFF
TGTGCCAGCAGCTTTGCCGGGGAGAACACTGAAGCTTTCTTT
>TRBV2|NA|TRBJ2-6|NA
CASTSGQYDSGANVLTF
TGTGCCAGCACTTCTGGACAGTACGATTCTGGGGCCAACGTCCTGACTTTC
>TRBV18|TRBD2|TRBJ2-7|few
CASSPQGGTYEQYF
TGTGCCAGCTCACCACAGGGAGGGACCTACGAGCAGTACTTC
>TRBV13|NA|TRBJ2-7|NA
CASSLGRGQQEEQYF
TGTGCCAGCAGCTTAGGAAGGGGACAACAGGAGGAGCAGTACTTC
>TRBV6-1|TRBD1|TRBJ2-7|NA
CASSERGTGGSFSYEQYF
TGTGCCAGCAGCGAAAGGGGGACAGGGGGAAGTTTTTCCTACGAGCAGTACTTC
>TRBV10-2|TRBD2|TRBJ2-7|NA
CASQAGSSYEQYF
TGCGCCAGCCAAGCGGGAAGCTCCTACGAGCAGTACTTC
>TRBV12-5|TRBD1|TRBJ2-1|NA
CASGRDRSYNEQFF
TGTGCTAGTGGACGGGACAGATCCTACAATGAGCAGTTCTTC
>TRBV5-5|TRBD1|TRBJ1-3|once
CASSPRDRAGNTIYF
TGTGCCAGCAGCCCCCGGGACAGGGCTGGAAACACCATATATTTT
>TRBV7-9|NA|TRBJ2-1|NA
CASSLVGGGPVSSYNEQFF
TGTGCCAGCAGCTTAGTCGGCGGGGGCCCAGTTAGCTCCTACAATGAGCAGTTCTTC
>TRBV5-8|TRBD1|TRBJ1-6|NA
CASSLGRGNSYNSPLHF
TGTGCCAGCAGCTTGGGCAGGGGGAACTCCTATAATTCACCCCTCCACTTT
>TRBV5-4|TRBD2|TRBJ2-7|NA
CASSLKRLAKSYEQYF
TGTGCCAGCAGCTTGAAACGACTAGCGAAATCTTACGAGCAGTACTTC
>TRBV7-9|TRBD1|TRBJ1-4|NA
CASSSTSGTGREKLFF
TGTGCCAGCAGCTCCACCTCCGGGACAGGACGGGAAAAACTGTTTTTT
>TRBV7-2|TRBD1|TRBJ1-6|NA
CASSYTGGRPVGSPLHF
TGTGCCAGCAGCTATACAGGGGGGCGTCCCGTCGGTTCACCCCTCCACTTT
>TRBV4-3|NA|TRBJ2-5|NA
CASRPALTSLTETQYF
TGCGCCAGCAGGCCCGCACTTACTAGTCTAACAGAGACCCAGTACTTC
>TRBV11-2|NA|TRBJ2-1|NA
CASSLTGRSSYNEQFF
TGTGCCAGCAGCTTAACAGGGAGAAGCTCCTACAATGAGCAGTTCTTC
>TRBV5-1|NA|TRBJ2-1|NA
CASSLFIRGSGNEQFF
TGCGCCAGCAGCTTGTTTATTAGAGGATCGGGGAATGAGCAGTTCTTC
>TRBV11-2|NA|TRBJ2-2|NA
CASSPTGYGELFF
TGTGCCAGCAGCCCAACAGGGTACGGGGAGCTGTTTTTT
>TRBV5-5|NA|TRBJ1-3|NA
CASSYRVPLSGNTIYF
TGTGCCAGCAGCTACAGGGTTCCCCTCTCTGGAAACACCATATATTTT
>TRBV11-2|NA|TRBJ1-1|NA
CASSPDTEAFF
TGTGCCAGCAGCCCAGACACTGAAGCTTTCTTT
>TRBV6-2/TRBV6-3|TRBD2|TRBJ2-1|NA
CASSYESGRASNEQFF
TGTGCCAGCAGTTACGAGAGCGGGAGGGCCTCGAATGAGCAGTTCTTC
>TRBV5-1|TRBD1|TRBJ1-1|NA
CASSRAGTAVAITEAFF
TGCGCCAGCAGCCGGGCCGGGACAGCGGTCGCTATTACTGAAGCTTTCTTT
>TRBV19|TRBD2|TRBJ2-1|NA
CASTPGTSGRALYNEQFF
TGTGCCAGTACCCCCGGGACTAGCGGGAGGGCCCTCTACAATGAGCAGTTCTTC
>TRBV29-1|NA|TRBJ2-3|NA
CSVDPGVDTQYF
TGCAGCGTTGATCCGGGGGTGGATACGCAGTATTTT
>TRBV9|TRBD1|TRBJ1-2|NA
CASSPTRQGGYTF
TGTGCCAGCAGCCCAACGCGACAGGGCGGCTACACCTTC
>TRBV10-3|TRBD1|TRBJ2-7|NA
CAISELMDRYEQYF
TGTGCCATCAGTGAGCTGATGGACAGGTACGAGCAGTACTTC
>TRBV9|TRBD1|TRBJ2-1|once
CASSVGTGRNEQFF
TGTGCCAGCAGCGTTGGGACAGGACGCAATGAGCAGTTCTTC
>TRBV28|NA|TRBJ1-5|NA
CASSLGGFSQPQHF
TGTGCCAGCAGTTTGGGGGGGTTCAGTCAGCCCCAGCATTTT
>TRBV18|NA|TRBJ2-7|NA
CASSPPNGGRGNEQYF
TGTGCCAGCTCACCACCGAACGGAGGCAGGGGTAACGAGCAGTACTTC
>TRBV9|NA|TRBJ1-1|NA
CASSVGSGVGTEAFF
TGTGCCAGCAGCGTAGGGTCCGGGGTTGGGACTGAAGCTTTCTTT
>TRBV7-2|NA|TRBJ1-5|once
CASSPDSANQPQHF
TGTGCCAGCAGCCCCGACAGTGCCAATCAGCCCCAGCATTTT
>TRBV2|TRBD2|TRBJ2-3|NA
CASSDRPSGLGTDTQYF
TGTGCCAGCAGTGATCGTCCTAGCGGGTTGGGCACAGATACGCAGTATTTT
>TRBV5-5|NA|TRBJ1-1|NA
CASSLSGMNTEAFF
TGTGCCAGCAGCTTATCAGGGATGAACACTGAAGCTTTCTTT
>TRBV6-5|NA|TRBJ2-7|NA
CASSYGGSGSYEQYF
TGTGCCAGCAGTTACGGGGGGTCCGGGTCCTACGAGCAGTACTTC
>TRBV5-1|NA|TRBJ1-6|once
CASSLGGSVGTDLSPLHF
TGCGCCAGCAGCTTGGGGGGTTCAGTGGGGACTGACCTTTCACCCCTCCACTTT
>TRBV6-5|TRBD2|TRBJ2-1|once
CASSPPSGGPNEQFF
TGTGCCAGCAGCCCCCCCTCGGGAGGGCCAAATGAGCAGTTCTTC
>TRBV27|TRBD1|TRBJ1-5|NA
CASSPQGAYQPQHF
TGTGCCAGCAGTCCTCAGGGGGCATATCAGCCCCAGCATTTT